Listed here are 22 T cell receptor beta chains from one sample, sequenced in a study of OX40 agonist ivuxolimab in advanced cancers. The method was immunoSEQ multiplex PCR; TCRdb's version includes in-frame clones alone and lacks a portion of them. The sample has under 20,000 clones, roughly nine tenths seen once; the top ten hold roughly 15%. The source was CD4+ or CD8+ T cells sorted from blood, collected in a trial of the OX40 agonist ivuxolimab. The source is an adult with an advanced solid tumor such as melanoma, head and neck, liver or kidney cancer.

The chain has TRBV5-4 and TRBJ2-3; TRBD2 aligns across 13 bases. Germline assignment: CDR1 SGHNT and CDR2 YYREEE (reference sequence). Trimming took 5 bases from V and 5 from J; bases not matched to a gene: 5. The CDR3 is 15 amino acids. The CDR3 protein is CASSRTSGSVDTQYF. The CDR3 DNA sequence: TGTGCCAGCAGTAGGACTAGCGGGAGTGTAGATACGCAGTATTTT.

V gene TRBV5-1 combines with J gene TRBJ1-1; D might be TRBD1 (6 bases). Germline CDR1 reads SGHRS; CDR2 reads YFSETQ. V gave up 6 bases and J gave up 4 bases, with 16 bases separating them. The CDR3 runs to 14 residues. CDR3 residues: CASNRDRSGTEAFF. Here the CDR3 DNA reads TGCGCCAGCAACCGCGACAGGTCTGGCACTGAAGCTTTCTTT. Variable domain in full (rest from reference TRBV5-1 and TRBJ1-1): KAGVTQTPRYLIKTRGQQVTLSCSPISGHRSVSWYQQTPGQGLQFLFEYFSETQRNKGNFPGRFSGRQFSNSRSEMNVSTLELGDSALYLCASNRDRSGTEAFFGQGTRLTVV.

V gene TRBV6-1 combines with J gene TRBJ2-3; TRBD1 aligns across 7 bases. V lost 7 bases and J lost 4; bases outside the gene matches: 5. The CDR3 covers 13 residues. The V gene's germline CDR1 is MNHNS and CDR2 SASEGT. The DNA for the CDR3 is TGTGCCAGCACCAGGACAGGCGCAGATACGCAGTATTTT. This gives the protein CASTRTGADTQYF.

V usage is TRBV6-6 and J usage is TRBJ2-7, with unresolved D. This CDR3 is 12 amino acids long. With 5 bases removed from V and 1 base from J, the gap between germline ends came to 6 bases. The germline V gene encodes CDR1 MNHNY and CDR2 SVGAGI (reference sequence). CDR3 residues: CASSPVSYEQYF. For the CDR3, the DNA is TGTGCCAGCAGTCCCGTTTCCTACGAGCAGTACTTC.

V usage is TRBV5-1 and J usage is TRBJ1-1, with 7 bases that match TRBD1. This CDR3 comprises 14 residues. V gave up 4 bases and J gave up 2 bases; unmatched junction bases: 5. The V gene's germline CDR1 is SGHRS and CDR2 YFSETQ. As DNA, the CDR3 is TGCGCCAGCAGCCGAGGGACAGCAAACACTGAAGCTTTCTTT. This gives the protein CASSRGTANTEAFF.

V is TRBV19 and J is TRBJ1-5, with TRBD1 as a possible D gene (6 bases). The CDR3 spans 14 residues. Germline CDR1 reads LNHDA; CDR2 reads SQIVND (reference sequence). The V end was cut by 11 bases, the J end by 7 bases, with 21 bases between. The CDR3: CAVGRTDIDQPQHF. CDR3 coding DNA: TGTGCCGTCGGCCGGACAGACATAGACCAGCCCCAGCATTTT.

In its sample, this clone was seen a few times. The chain links TRBV21-1 to TRBJ1-1; TRBD1, the table's D call, was not compared with the DNA. TRBV21-1 is listed as a pseudogene. The CDR3 has 14 amino acids. CDR3 amino acids: CASSKQGLDTEAFF. In DNA, the CDR3 is TGTGCCAGCAGCAAGCAGGGATTGGACACTGAAGCTTTCTTT.

The rearrangement links TRBV18 to TRBJ2-2, with D possibly matching TRBD1 (5 bases). V was shortened by 3 bases and J by 1 base, with 6 bases between the two germline ends. The CDR3 is 14 amino acids. Germline assignment: CDR1 KGHSH and CDR2 LQKENI. The CDR3 nucleotides read TGTGCCAGCTCACCGACAGAGAACACCGGGGAGCTGTTTTTT. Translated, it gives CASSPTENTGELFF.

The J gene is TRBJ1-2, the V gene TRBV6-5; 10 positions match TRBD1. The germline V gene has CDR1 MNHEY and CDR2 SVGAGI. After removal of 6 bases from V and 7 bases from J, the junction contained 5 bases not matched to a gene. This CDR3 is built from 13 residues. The CDR3 sequence: CASSRQGAAGYTF. DNA for the CDR3: TGTGCCAGCAGCCGACAGGGGGCCGCTGGCTACACCTTC.

This clone was picked up a small number of times. CDR3 in amino acids: CASSVVPRSGGVYNEQFF. DNA for the CDR3: TGTGCCAGCAGCGTAGTCCCCAGAAGCGGGGGGGTATACAATGAGCAGTTCTTC. The J gene is TRBJ2-1, the V gene TRBV9, with 10 bases identical to TRBD2. Per the germline V gene, CDR1 is SGDLS and CDR2 is YYNGEE. V lost 0 bases and J lost 4; bases outside the gene matches: 10. The CDR3 is 18 amino acids.

J is TRBJ2-6 and V is TRBV15; no reliable D call. The V end was cut by 0 bases, the J end by 0 bases, with 6 bases between. The CDR3 spans 16 residues. Germline CDR1 LNHNV, CDR2 YYDKDF (reference sequence). Here the CDR3 DNA reads TGTGCCACCAGCAGAGATCGGGCCTCTGGGGCCAACGTCCTGACTTTC. Encoded protein: CATSRDRASGANVLTF.

The gene calls are TRBV7-2 and TRBJ2-7; D unclear. The CDR3 is 14 residues long. Germline loops: CDR1 SGHTA, CDR2 FQGNSA. V was clipped by 2 bases and J by 0 bases, with 8 bases between them. CDR3 nucleotide sequence: TGTGCCAGCAGCTTATTGGCGGCCTCCTACGAGCAGTACTTC. Amino acids: CASSLLAASYEQYF.

The CDR3 DNA reads TGTGCCAGCATGGTCGATTCCCGAGAGACCCAGTACTTC. It translates to CASMVDSRETQYF. The gene calls are TRBV25-1 and TRBJ2-5; D gene ambiguous. V lost 7 bases and J 4 bases, leaving 13 bases between the germline ends. The CDR3 consists of 13 residues. The germline CDR1 and CDR2 sequences are MGHDK and SYGVNS.

V is TRBV4-1 and J is TRBJ2-1, with D possibly matching TRBD1 (6 bases). There are 14 residues in the CDR3. Germline V gene data show CDR1 as MGHRA and CDR2 as YSYEKL. V was clipped by 6 bases and J by 0 bases, with 9 bases between them. CDR3 nucleotide sequence: TGCGCCAGCAGGGACAGCTACTCCTACAATGAGCAGTTCTTC. Its translation: CASRDSYSYNEQFF.

The rearrangement links TRBV2 to TRBJ1-3; the D is unclear. This CDR3 has 18 amino acids. Per germline, CDR1 SNHLY and CDR2 FYNNEI. Deletions cut 6 bases from V and 6 bases from J, with 27 bases between. Here the CDR3 DNA reads TGTGCCAGCAGGCCCCCGGCGGCCGTCTCCACCGCATTAAACACCATATATTTT. Translation gives CASRPPAAVSTALNTIYF. The full variable domain, its missing parts supplied by reference TRBV2 and TRBJ1-3, is EPEVTQTPSHQVTQMGQEVILRCVPISNHLYFYWYRQILGQKVEFLVSFYNNEISEKSEIFDDQFSVERPDGSNFTLKIRSTKLEDSAMYFCASRPPAAVSTALNTIYFGEGSWLTVV.

J is TRBJ1-6 and V is TRBV5-1; D not certain. The ends were cut back, 2 bases at V and 3 bases at J, with 12 bases in the middle. The CDR3 is made up of 16 amino acids. Germline CDR1 SGHRS, CDR2 YFSETQ. CDR3 loop: CASSFNEQIYNSPLHF. The CDR3 coding sequence is TGCGCCAGCAGCTTTAATGAGCAGATCTATAATTCACCCCTCCACTTT. Using reference TRBV5-1 and TRBJ1-6 for the parts outside the CDR3, the full variable domain is KAGVTQTPRYLIKTRGQQVTLSCSPISGHRSVSWYQQTPGQGLQFLFEYFSETQRNKGNFPGRFSGRQFSNSRSEMNVSTLELGDSALYLCASSFNEQIYNSPLHFGNGTRLTVT.

The chain recombines TRBV5-6 with TRBJ1-2; possible D gene TRBD1, 5 bases. Germline CDR1 and CDR2: SGHDT and YYEEEE. The CDR3 has 14 amino acids. Between the trimmed V and J ends, which lost 4 bases and 2 bases, there was a span of 12 bases. This chain's CDR3 is CASSPTTENYGYTF. The CDR3 nucleotides are TGTGCCAGCAGCCCAACGACAGAAAACTATGGCTACACCTTC. The entire variable domain, with the rest obtained from reference TRBV5-6 and TRBJ1-2, is as follows: DAGVTQSPTHLIKTRGQQVTLRCSPKSGHDTVSWYQQALGQGPQFIFQYYEEEERQRGNFPDRFSGHQFPNYSSELNVNALLLGDSALYLCASSPTTENYGYTFGSGTRLTVV.

The rearrangement links TRBV2 to TRBJ2-3, with D tentatively TRBD2 (5 bases). Trimming left V 9 bases short and J 6 bases short, with 13 bases between. Germline CDR1 reads SNHLY; CDR2 reads FYNNEI. The CDR3 length is 12 residues. The CDR3 protein is CASRPTGDTQYF. The DNA of the CDR3 is TGTGCCAGTAGACCAACGGGGGATACGCAGTATTTT.

J is TRBJ2-7 and V is TRBV7-2; TRBD1 is a possible D gene (6 bases). V lost 5 bases and J 0 bases, leaving 14 bases between the germline ends. The CDR3 spans 15 residues. Germline lookup yields CDR1 SGHTA and CDR2 FQGNSA. CDR3 sequence reads: CASSPRGDTSYEQYF. Here the CDR3 DNA reads TGTGCCAGCAGCCCCAGAGGGGACACCTCCTACGAGCAGTACTTC.

The chain uses TRBV4-2 and TRBJ2-7; 7 bases agree with TRBD2. The CDR3 runs to 15 residues. Trimming cost V 1 base and J 2 bases; bases outside gene matches: 5. From germline, CDR1 is LGHNA and CDR2 YNFKEQ. The DNA of the CDR3 is TGTGCCAGCAGCCAAGTTGAGCGGGAAGCCTACGAGCAGTACTTC. Protein sequence: CASSQVEREAYEQYF.

V is TRBV5-1 and J is TRBJ2-3; D possibly corresponds to TRBD2 (6 bases). This CDR3 spans 15 amino acids. V lost 4 bases, J lost 10 bases, and 22 bases lay in between. Germline lookup yields CDR1 SGHRS and CDR2 YFSETQ. Written as DNA, the CDR3 is TGCGCCAGCAGCGGGGGGAGCGGCTCCGAGGGACCGCAGTATTTT. Protein sequence: CASSGGSGSEGPQYF.

This clone was recorded only once. This chain links TRBV5-1 with TRBJ1-5; D is unresolved. The CDR3 is made up of 16 amino acids. Trimming left V 4 bases short and J 0 bases short, with 14 bases between. Germline V gene sequence: CDR1 SGHRS, CDR2 YFSETQ. The CDR3 DNA reads as TGCGCCAGCAGCCCCGGACGGATTTATAGCAATCAGCCCCAGCATTTT. Translating gives CASSPGRIYSNQPQHF.